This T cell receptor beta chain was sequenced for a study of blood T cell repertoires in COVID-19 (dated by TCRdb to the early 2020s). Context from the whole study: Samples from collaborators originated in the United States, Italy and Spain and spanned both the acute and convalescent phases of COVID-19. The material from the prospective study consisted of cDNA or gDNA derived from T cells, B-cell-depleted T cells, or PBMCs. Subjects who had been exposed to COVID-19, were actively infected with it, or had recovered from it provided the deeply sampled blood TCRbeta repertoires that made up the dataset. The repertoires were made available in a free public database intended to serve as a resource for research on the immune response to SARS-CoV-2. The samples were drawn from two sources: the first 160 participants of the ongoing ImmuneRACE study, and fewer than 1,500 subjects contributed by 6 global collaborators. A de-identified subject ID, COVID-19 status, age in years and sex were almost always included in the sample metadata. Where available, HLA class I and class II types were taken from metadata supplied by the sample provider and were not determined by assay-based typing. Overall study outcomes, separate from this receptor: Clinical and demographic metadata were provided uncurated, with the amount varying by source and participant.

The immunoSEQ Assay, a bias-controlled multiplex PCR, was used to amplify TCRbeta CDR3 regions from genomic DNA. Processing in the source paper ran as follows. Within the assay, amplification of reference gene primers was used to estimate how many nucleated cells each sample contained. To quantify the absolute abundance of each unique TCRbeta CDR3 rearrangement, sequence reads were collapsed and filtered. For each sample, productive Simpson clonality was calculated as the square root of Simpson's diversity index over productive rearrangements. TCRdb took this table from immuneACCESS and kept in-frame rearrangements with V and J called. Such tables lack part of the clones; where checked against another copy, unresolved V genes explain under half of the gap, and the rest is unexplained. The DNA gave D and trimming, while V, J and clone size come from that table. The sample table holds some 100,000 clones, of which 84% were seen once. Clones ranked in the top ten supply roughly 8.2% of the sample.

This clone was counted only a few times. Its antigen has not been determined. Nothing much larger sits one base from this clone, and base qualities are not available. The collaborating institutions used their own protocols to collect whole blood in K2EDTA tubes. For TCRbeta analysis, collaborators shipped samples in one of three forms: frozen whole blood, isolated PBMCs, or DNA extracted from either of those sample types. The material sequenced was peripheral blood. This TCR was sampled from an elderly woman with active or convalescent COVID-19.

This receptor has the CDR3 CASSYRGFEPQHF. The nucleotides read TGTGCCAGCAGTTACAGGGGTTTTGAGCCCCAGCATTTT. Recombination joined TRBV27 with TRBJ1-5; TRBD1 matches 7 bases in the middle. The germline V gene (reference sequence) yields MNHEY for CDR1 and SMNVEV for CDR2. The CDR3 spans 13 residues, from the cysteine through the phenylalanine. Only the CDR3 DNA is retained, 39 bases long and in frame from the first base. Germline trimming amounts to 4 bases on V and 8 bases on J, with 5 as the count of junction bases outside the gene matches.